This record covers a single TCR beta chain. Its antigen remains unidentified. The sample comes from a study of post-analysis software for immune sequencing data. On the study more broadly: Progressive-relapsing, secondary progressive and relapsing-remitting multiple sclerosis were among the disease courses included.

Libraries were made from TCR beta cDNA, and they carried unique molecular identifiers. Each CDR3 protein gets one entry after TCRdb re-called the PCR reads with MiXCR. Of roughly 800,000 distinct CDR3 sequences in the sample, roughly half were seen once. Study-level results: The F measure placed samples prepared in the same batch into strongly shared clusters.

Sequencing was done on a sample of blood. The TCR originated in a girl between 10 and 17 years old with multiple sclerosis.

The CDR3: CASSQGQGLNQPQHF. CDR3 nucleotide sequence: TGTGCCAGCAGCCAGGGACAGGGCCTCAATCAGCCCCAGCATTTT. The chain employs TRBV14 and TRBJ1-5; TRBD1 aligns across 9 bases. With 3 bases clipped from V and 3 bases from J, the junction kept 3 bases outside the gene matches. Per the germline V gene, CDR1 is SGHDN and CDR2 is FVKESK. This CDR3 spans 15 amino acids.